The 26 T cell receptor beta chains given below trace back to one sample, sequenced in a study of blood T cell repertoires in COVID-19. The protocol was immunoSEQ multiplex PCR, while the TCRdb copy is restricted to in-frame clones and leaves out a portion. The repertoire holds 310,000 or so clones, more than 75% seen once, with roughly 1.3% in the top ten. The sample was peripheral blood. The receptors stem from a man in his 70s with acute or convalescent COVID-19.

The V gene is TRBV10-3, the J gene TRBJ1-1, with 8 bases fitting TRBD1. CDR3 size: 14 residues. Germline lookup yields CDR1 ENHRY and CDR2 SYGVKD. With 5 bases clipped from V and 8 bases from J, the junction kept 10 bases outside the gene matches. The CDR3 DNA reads TGTGCCATCAGTAACCCGGGACAGGAGTCGGAAGCTTTCTTT. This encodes CAISNPGQESEAFF.

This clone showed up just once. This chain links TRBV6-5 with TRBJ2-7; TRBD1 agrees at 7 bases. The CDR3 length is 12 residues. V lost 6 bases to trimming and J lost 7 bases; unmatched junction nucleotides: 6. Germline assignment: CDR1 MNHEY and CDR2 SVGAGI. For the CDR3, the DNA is TGTGCCAGCAGCAACAGGGGTCGGGAGCAGTACTTC. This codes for CASSNRGREQYF.

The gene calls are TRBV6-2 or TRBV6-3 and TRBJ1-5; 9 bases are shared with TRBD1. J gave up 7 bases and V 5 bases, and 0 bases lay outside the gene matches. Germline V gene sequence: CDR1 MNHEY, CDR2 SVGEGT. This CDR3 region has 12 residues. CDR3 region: CASSTGGQPQHF. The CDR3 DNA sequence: TGTGCCAGCAGTACAGGGGGCCAGCCCCAGCATTTT.

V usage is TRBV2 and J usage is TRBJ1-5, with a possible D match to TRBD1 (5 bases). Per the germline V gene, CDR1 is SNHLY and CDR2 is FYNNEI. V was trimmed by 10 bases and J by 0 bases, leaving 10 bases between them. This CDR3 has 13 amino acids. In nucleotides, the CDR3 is TGTGCCACCGGCAGGGATAGCAATCAGCCCCAGCATTTT. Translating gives CATGRDSNQPQHF. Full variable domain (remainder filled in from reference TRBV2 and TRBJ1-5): EPEVTQTPSHQVTQMGQEVILRCVPISNHLYFYWYRQILGQKVEFLVSFYNNEISEKSEIFDDQFSVERPDGSNFTLKIRSTKLEDSAMYFCATGRDSNQPQHFGDGTRLSIL.

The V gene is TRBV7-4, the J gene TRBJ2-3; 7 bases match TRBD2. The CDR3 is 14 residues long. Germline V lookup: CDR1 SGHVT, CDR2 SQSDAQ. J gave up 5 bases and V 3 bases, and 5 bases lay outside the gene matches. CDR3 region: CASSFGTTGDTQYF. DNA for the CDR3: TGTGCCAGCAGCTTCGGGACTACTGGAGATACGCAGTATTTT. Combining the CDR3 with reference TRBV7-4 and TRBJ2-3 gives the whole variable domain GAGVSQSPRYKVAKRGRDVALRCDSISGHVTLYWYRQTLGQGSEVLTYSQSDAQRDKSGRPSGRFSAERPERSVSTLKIQRTEQGDSAVYLCASSFGTTGDTQYFGPGTRLTVL.

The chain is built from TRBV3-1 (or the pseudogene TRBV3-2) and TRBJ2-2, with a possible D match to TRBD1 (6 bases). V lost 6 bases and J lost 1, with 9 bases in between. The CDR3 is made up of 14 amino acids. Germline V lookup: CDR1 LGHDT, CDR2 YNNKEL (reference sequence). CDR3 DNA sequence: TGTGCCAGCAGGACGGGACAGAACACCGGGGAGCTGTTTTTT. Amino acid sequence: CASRTGQNTGELFF.

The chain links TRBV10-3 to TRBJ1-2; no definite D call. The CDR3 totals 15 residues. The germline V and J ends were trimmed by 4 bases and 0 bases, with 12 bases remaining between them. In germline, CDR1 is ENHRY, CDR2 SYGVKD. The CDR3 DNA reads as TGTGCCATCAGTGTTTCCCCGGGATCTAACTATGGCTACACCTTC. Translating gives CAISVSPGSNYGYTF.

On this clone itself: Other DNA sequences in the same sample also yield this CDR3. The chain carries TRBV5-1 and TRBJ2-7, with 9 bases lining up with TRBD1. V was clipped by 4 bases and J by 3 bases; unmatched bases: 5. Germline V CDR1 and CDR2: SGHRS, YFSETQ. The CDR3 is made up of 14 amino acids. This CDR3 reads CASSPGTGSYEQYF. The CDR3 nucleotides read TGCGCCAGCAGCCCCGGGACAGGGAGCTACGAGCAGTACTTC.

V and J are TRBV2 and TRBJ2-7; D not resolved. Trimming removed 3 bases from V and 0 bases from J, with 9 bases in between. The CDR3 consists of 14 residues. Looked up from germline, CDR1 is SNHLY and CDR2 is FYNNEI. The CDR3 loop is CASSDPRSSYEQYF. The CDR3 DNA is TGTGCCAGCAGTGACCCCCGTAGCTCCTACGAGCAGTACTTC.

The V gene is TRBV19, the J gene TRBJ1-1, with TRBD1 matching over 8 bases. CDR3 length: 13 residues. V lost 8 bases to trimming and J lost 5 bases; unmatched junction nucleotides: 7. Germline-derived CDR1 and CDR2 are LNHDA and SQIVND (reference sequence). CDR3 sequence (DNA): TGTGCCAGTCATTGGACAGGGAGGACTGAAGCTTTCTTT. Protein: CASHWTGRTEAFF.

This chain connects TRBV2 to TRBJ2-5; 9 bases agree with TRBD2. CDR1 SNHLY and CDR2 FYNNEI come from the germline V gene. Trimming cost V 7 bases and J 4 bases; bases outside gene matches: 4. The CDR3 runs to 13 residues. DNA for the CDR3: TGTGCCAGCATCGAACTAGCGGGAGAGACCCAGTACTTC. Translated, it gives CASIELAGETQYF.

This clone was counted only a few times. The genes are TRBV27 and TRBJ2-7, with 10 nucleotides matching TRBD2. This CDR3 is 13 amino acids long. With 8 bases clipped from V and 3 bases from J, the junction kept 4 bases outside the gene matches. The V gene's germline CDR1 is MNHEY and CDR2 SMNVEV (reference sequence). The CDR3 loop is CASGLAVHYEQYF. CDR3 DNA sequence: TGTGCCAGCGGACTAGCGGTTCACTACGAGCAGTACTTC.

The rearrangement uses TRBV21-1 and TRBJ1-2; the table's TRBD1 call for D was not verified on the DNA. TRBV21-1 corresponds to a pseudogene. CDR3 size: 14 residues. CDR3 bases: TGTGCCAGCAGCAAACCGCAGGGGGCCCATGGCTACACCTTC. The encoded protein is CASSKPQGAHGYTF.

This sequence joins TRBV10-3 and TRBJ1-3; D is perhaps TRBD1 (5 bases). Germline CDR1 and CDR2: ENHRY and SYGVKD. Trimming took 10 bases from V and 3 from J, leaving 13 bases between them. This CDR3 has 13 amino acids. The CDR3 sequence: CATGGGYGNTIYF. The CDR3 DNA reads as TGTGCCACCGGGGGGGGGTATGGAAACACCATATATTTT.

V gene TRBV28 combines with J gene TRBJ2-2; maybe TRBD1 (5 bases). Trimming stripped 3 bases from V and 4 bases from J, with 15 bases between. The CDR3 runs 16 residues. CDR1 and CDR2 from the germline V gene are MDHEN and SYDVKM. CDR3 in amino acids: CASSFSQGRGTGELFF. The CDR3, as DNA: TGTGCCAGCAGTTTCAGCCAGGGTAGGGGCACCGGGGAGCTGTTTTTT. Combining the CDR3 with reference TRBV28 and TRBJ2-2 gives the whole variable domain DVKVTQSSRYLVKRTGEKVFLECVQDMDHENMFWYRQDPGLGLRLIYFSYDVKMKEKGDIPEGYSVSREKKERFSLILESASTNQTSMYLCASSFSQGRGTGELFFGEGSRLTVL.

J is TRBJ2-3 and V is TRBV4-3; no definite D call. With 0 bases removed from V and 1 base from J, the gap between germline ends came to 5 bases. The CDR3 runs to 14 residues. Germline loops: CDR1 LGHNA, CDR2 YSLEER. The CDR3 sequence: CASSQDLRTDTQYF. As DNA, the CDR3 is TGCGCCAGCAGCCAAGATCTACGCACAGATACGCAGTATTTT.

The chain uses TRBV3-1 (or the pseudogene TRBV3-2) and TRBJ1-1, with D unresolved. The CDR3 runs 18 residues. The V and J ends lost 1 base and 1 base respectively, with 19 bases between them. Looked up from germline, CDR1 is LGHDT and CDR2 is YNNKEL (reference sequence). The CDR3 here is CASSQGLAPIRGNTEAFF. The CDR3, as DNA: TGTGCCAGCAGCCAAGGTCTGGCCCCGATAAGAGGGAACACTGAAGCTTTCTTT.

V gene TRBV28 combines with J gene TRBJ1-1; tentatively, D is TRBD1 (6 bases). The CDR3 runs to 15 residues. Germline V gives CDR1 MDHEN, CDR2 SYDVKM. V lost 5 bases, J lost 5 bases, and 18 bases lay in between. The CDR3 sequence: CASSPGQLSGTEAFF. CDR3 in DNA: TGTGCCAGCAGTCCCGGACAGTTGTCGGGGACTGAAGCTTTCTTT.

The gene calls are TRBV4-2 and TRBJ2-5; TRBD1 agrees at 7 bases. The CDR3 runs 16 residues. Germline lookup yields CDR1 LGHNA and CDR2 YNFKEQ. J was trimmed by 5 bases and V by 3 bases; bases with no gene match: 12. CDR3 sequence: CASSQQTEGAGETQYF. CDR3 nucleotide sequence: TGTGCCAGCAGCCAGCAGACCGAGGGGGCGGGTGAGACCCAGTACTTC.

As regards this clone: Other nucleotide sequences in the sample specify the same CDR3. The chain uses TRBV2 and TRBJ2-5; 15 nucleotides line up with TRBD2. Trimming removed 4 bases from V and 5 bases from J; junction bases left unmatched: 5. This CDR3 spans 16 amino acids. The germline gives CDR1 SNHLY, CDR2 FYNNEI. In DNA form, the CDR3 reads TGTGCCAGCAGTGCCGGACTAGCGGGGGGGCGGGAGACCCAGTACTTC. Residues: CASSAGLAGGRETQYF. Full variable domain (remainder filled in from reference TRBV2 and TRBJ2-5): EPEVTQTPSHQVTQMGQEVILRCVPISNHLYFYWYRQILGQKVEFLVSFYNNEISEKSEIFDDQFSVERPDGSNFTLKIRSTKLEDSAMYFCASSAGLAGGRETQYFGPGTRLLVL.

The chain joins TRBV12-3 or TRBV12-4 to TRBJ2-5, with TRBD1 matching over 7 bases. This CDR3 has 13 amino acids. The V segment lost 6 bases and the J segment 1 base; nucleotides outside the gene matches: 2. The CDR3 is CASSRDSQETQYF. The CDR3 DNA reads TGTGCCAGCAGCCGGGACAGCCAAGAGACCCAGTACTTC.

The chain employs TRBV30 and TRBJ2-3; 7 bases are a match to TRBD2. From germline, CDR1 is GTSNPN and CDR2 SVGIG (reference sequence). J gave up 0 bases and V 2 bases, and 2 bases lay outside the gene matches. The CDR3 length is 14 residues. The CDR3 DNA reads TGTGCCTGGAGTAGCGGGGCCAGCACAGATACGCAGTATTTT. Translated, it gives CAWSSGASTDTQYF. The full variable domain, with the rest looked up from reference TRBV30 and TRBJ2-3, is SQTIHQWPATLVQPVGSPLSLECTVEGTSNPNLYWYRQAAGRGLQLLFYSVGIGQISSEVPQNLSASRPQDRQFILSSKKLLLSDSGFYLCAWSSGASTDTQYFGPGTRLTVL.

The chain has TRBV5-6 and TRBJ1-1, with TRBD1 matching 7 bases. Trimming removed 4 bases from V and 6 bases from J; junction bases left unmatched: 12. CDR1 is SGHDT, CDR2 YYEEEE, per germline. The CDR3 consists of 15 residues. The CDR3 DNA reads TGTGCCAGCAGCGCAACCGGGACAGAGACGTCTGAAGCTTTCTTT. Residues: CASSATGTETSEAFF. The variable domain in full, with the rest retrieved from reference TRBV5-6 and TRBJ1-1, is DAGVTQSPTHLIKTRGQQVTLRCSPKSGHDTVSWYQQALGQGPQFIFQYYEEEERQRGNFPDRFSGHQFPNYSSELNVNALLLGDSALYLCASSATGTETSEAFFGQGTRLTVV.

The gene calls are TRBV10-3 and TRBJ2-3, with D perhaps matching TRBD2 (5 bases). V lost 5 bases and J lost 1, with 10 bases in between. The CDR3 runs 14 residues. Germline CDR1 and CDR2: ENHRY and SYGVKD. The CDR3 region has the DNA TGTGCCATCAGTCGTAGGACTGGCACAGATACGCAGTATTTT. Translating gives CAISRRTGTDTQYF.

The chain's CDR3 is CASSGGTNTDTQYF. The CDR3 DNA is TGTGCCAGCAGCGGGGGGACTAACACAGATACGCAGTATTTT. The J gene is TRBJ2-3, the V gene TRBV9, with 7 nucleotides matching TRBD2. With V trimmed by 3 bases and J by 2 bases, 3 bases remained unmatched. This CDR3 spans 14 amino acids. Germline assignment: CDR1 SGDLS and CDR2 YYNGEE.

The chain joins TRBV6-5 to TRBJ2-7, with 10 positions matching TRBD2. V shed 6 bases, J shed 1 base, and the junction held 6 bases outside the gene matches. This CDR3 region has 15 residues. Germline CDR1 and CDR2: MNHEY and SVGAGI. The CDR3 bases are TGTGCCAGCAGGGTAACTAGCGGGGTTTCCTACGAGCAGTACTTC. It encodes CASRVTSGVSYEQYF.